This T cell receptor beta chain was identified in a study of blood T cells in healthy people across ages. The CDR3 length is 16 residues. Germline CDR1 SGDLS, CDR2 YYNGEE. Next came a second PCR, run for about 6 to 12 cycles, which used a sample-barcoded 5' primer along with a J-beta primer mix. TCRdb reprocessed the 5' RACE reads with MiXCR, giving one entry per CDR3 protein. The sample has some 1,500,000 distinct CDR3 sequences, approximately 39% seen once; the top ten hold approximately 4.1%. The J gene is TRBJ2-5, the V gene TRBV9, with D possibly TRBD1 on 6 matching bases. The end of the DNA fits TRBJ2-7 better, so the J call may be wrong. This clonotype originated in a young woman in good health. Sequencing was carried out using blood. The CDR3: CASSVEAGANSYEQYF. CDR3 nucleotides: TGTGCCAGCAGCGTAGAGGCAGGGGCAAACTCCTACGAGCAGTACTTC.